This T cell receptor (beta chain) was captured by sequencing in a study of OX40 agonist ivuxolimab in advanced cancers. Study context: The eligibility criteria allowed prior anti-PD-1, anti-PD-L1 or anti-CTLA-4 therapy, and 30% to 45% had some.

The data were produced by immunoSEQ multiplex PCR, yet TCRdb's version contains in-frame clones alone and is incomplete. The profile shows 100,000 or so clones, under 90% of them singletons. Germline V lookup: CDR1 SGDLS, CDR2 YYNGEE. This CDR3 is 15 amino acids long. Trimming shortened V by 4 bases and J by 2 bases, and 12 bases separated the two germline ends. A single count supports this clone. Its antigen remains unidentified. Study-wide results and caveats: It was also the case that some nonresponders had low normalized T-cell clonal expansion. Expansion of clones was among the lowest in partial responders at 0.1-3.0 mg/kg. No antigen was identified for the clonally expanded peripheral T cells.

The sequence was obtained from an adult with an advanced solid tumor such as melanoma, head and neck, liver or kidney cancer. The chain recombines TRBV9 with TRBJ2-2; D possibly uses TRBD1 or TRBD2 (5 bases each). Sequences were derived from CD4+ or CD8+ T cells sorted from blood, sampled in a trial of the OX40 agonist ivuxolimab. The CDR3 protein is CASSPRGANTGELFF. The CDR3 DNA follows: TGTGCCAGCAGCCCTCGAGGGGCCAACACCGGGGAGCTGTTTTTT.